This T cell receptor (beta chain) stems from a study of blood T cell repertoires in COVID-19. Assay used: immunoSEQ multiplex PCR; TCRdb lists only in-frame clones, some missing. The sample gives a few hundred thousand clones, about 90% of which show up once; more than 0.8% is in the top ten. This CDR3 is 15 amino acids long. Losses at the gene ends were 5 bases for V and 3 bases for J; bases not matched to a gene: 9. The V gene's germline CDR1 is SGHTA and CDR2 FQGNSA. The chain combines TRBV7-2 with TRBJ2-7, with TRBD1 identical over 8 bases. The sample taken for sequencing was PBMCs or T cells enriched from blood (not recorded which). The source of this sequence is a young woman who had recovered from COVID-19. The CDR3 loop reads CASSPGQGAHYEQYF. In nucleotides, the CDR3 is TGTGCCAGCAGCCCGGGGCAGGGGGCCCACTACGAGCAGTACTTC.